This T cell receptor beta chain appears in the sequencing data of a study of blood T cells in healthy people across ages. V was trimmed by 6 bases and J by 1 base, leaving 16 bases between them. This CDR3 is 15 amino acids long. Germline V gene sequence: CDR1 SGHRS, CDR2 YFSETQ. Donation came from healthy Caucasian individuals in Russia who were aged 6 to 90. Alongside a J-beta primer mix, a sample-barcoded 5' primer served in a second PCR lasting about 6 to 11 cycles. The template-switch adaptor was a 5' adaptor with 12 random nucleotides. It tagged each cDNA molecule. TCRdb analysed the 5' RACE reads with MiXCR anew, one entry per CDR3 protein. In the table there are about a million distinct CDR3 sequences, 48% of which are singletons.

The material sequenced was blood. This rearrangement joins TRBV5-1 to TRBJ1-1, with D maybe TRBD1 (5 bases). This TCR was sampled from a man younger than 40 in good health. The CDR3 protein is CASTEAGTSNTEAFF. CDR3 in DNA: TGCGCCAGCACGGAAGCCGGGACCTCGAACACTGAAGCTTTCTTT.